This T cell receptor beta chain was profiled in a study of cytomegalovirus exposure and HLA in healthy donors. CDR1 LNHDA and CDR2 SQIVND come from the germline V gene (reference sequence). This CDR3 has 16 amino acids. V was pared by 2 bases and J by 1 base, with 4 bases of the junction left unmatched. The PCR was carried out with 60 Vbeta primers and 13 Jbeta primers. Clones were read by immunoSEQ multiplex PCR, and TCRdb kept only the in-frame ones, dropping some. This table holds about 190,000 clones, 65% to 75% found once. This clone showed up just a few times. The sequence was collected from a man aged 25 to 40 in good health and CMV-seropositive. Sequenced: PBMCs. The gene calls are TRBV19 and TRBJ2-7; 11 bases are shared with TRBD2. CDR3 sequence: CASSIRTSGRSYEQYF. The CDR3 region has the DNA TGTGCCAGTAGTATAAGGACTAGCGGGCGTTCCTACGAGCAGTACTTC. Variable domain in full (rest from reference TRBV19 and TRBJ2-7): DGGITQSPKYLFRKEGQNVTLSCEQNLNHDAMYWYRQDPGQGLRLIYYSQIVNDFQKGDIAEGYSVSREKKESFPLTVTSAQKNPTAFYLCASSIRTSGRSYEQYFGPGTRLTVT.